Sequencing of this TCR beta chain was carried out in a study of control samples from healthy donors and cancer patients. Trimming took off 0 bases at V and 2 bases at J, with 14 bases between the two ends. The germline CDR1 and CDR2 sequences are MNHNS and SASEGT. This CDR3 region has 17 residues. Profiling relied on immunoSEQ multiplex PCR, and the TCRdb table lists in-frame clones only, not all of them. Among 210,000 or so clones, roughly nine tenths were seen once, and the ten largest hold over 1.5%. The source is a man aged 25-45 years in good health. The rearrangement joins TRBV6-1 to TRBJ1-5, with D perhaps TRBD1 (5 bases). Input material: blood. The CDR3 sequence: CASSEAFTGGGNQPQHF. Written as DNA, the CDR3 is TGTGCCAGCAGTGAAGCATTCACGGGAGGGGGCAATCAGCCCCAGCATTTT.